The T cell receptor (beta chain) under discussion was sequenced for a study of OX40 agonist ivuxolimab in advanced cancers. In the study overall: Patients were treated with ivuxolimab, an agonistic anti-OX40 (CD134) antibody. Those enrolled were less than 85% male, with a mean age of approximately 60 years and ages from about 20 to 85. Melanoma, hepatocellular carcinoma, head and neck or renal cell cancer occurred in dose-escalation patients. Study results and limitations: Clonal expansion from baseline to week 6 occurred in both CD4+ and CD8+ T cells.

With respect to this clone: Its specificity is not known.

The data were produced by immunoSEQ multiplex PCR, yet TCRdb's version contains in-frame clones alone and is incomplete. The sample contains about 64,000 clones, 87% of which appear only once. Material: CD4+ or CD8+ T cells sorted from blood, obtained in a trial of the OX40 agonist ivuxolimab. The clonotype originates from an adult with an advanced solid tumor such as melanoma, head and neck, liver or kidney cancer.

In nucleotides, the CDR3 is TGTGCCAGCAGTACAGGGACCGGGGAGCTGTTTTTT. Translating gives CASSTGTGELFF. The J gene is TRBJ2-2, the V gene TRBV11-3; maybe TRBD1 (6 bases). Germline V gene sequence: CDR1 SGHNT, CDR2 YENEEA. CDR3 length: 12 residues. The V and J ends lost 6 bases and 5 bases respectively, with 7 bases between them.